This is a list of T cell receptor beta chains from one sample in a study of blood T cell repertoires in COVID-19. Sequenced by immunoSEQ multiplex PCR; TCRdb stores in-frame clones only, minus some. The sample includes around 210,000 clones, approximately 80% of them seen just once. Specimen: peripheral blood. These receptors all stem from a man aged 60 to 75 with COVID-19, enrolled during active disease. Each CDR3 is given with its conserved first and last residue. A D gene is named only where the DNA matches it firmly. A clone size is listed for some rows: how often the clone was seen (once, few, many), or a class if it is expanded.

CDR3aa,CDR3nt,d_gene,j_gene,abundance,v_gene
CASGRFGAGELFF,-,-,TRBJ2-2,-,TRBV27
CASSVTSGTPVAGELFF,TGTGCCAGCAGCGTCACTTCCGGGACACCGGTAGCCGGGGAGCTGTTTTTT,-,TRBJ2-2,-,TRBV9
CATSDPGQGVSGELFF,TGTGCCACCAGTGATCCGGGACAGGGGGTCTCCGGGGAGCTGTTTTTT,TRBD1,TRBJ2-2,-,TRBV24-1
CASSVRPGQETQYF,TGTGCCAGCAGCGTTCGACCGGGCCAAGAGACCCAGTACTTC,-,TRBJ2-5,-,TRBV9
CASSPVPTNEKLFF,TGTGCCAGCAGCCCCGTCCCAACTAATGAAAAACTGTTTTTT,-,TRBJ1-4,-,TRBV13
CASSNSQGTNTGELFF,TGTGCCAGCAGCAACTCCCAGGGAACGAACACCGGGGAGCTGTTTTTT,-,TRBJ2-2,-,TRBV3-1/TRBV3-2
CATRPPPGQGTEAFF,TGTGCCACCAGACCCCCTCCGGGACAGGGCACTGAAGCTTTCTTT,TRBD1,TRBJ1-1,-,TRBV10-3
CASSSRLDSYEQYF,TGTGCCAGCAGCTCGAGACTAGACTCCTACGAGCAGTACTTC,-,TRBJ2-7,-,TRBV11-2
CASSPGLAGGPREQYF,TGTGCCAGCAGCCCTGGACTAGCGGGAGGGCCGCGGGAGCAGTACTTC,TRBD2,TRBJ2-7,-,TRBV5-6
CASSIESGKPQHF,TGTGCCAGTAGTATAGAAAGCGGAAAGCCCCAGCATTTT,-,TRBJ1-5,-,TRBV19
CASSPRLAETYEQYF,TGTGCCAGCAGTCCGCGACTAGCGGAAACCTACGAGCAGTACTTC,TRBD2,TRBJ2-7,-,TRBV11-2
CASSQGQGYTQYF,TGTGCCAGCAGCCAAGGACAGGGTTATACGCAGTATTTT,TRBD1,TRBJ2-3,once,TRBV3-1/TRBV3-2
CASRRSTGELFF,TGTGCCAGCCGGAGGAGTACCGGGGAGCTGTTTTTT,-,TRBJ2-2,-,TRBV28
CASSSRDWNQPQHF,TGTGCCAGCAGCTCCCGGGACTGGAATCAGCCCCAGCATTTT,-,TRBJ1-5,-,TRBV5-8
CASSYMGPYEQYF,TGTGCCAGCAGTTACATGGGCCCTTACGAGCAGTACTTC,-,TRBJ2-7,-,TRBV6-2/TRBV6-3
CASSLESGVGAFF,TGCGCCAGCAGCTTGGAGTCAGGGGTGGGAGCTTTCTTT,-,TRBJ1-1,-,TRBV5-1
CASSFLSKSIYGYTF,TGTGCCAGCAGCTTCTTGTCGAAAAGCATCTATGGCTACACCTTC,-,TRBJ1-2,-,TRBV7-9
CASSPGPVGLYF,TGTGCCAGTAGTCCGGGCCCGGTAGGACTGTACTTC,-,TRBJ2-5,-,TRBV19
CASSRGGEQFF,TGCGCCAGCAGCAGGGGAGGTGAGCAGTTCTTC,-,TRBJ2-1,-,TRBV5-1
CASSLSVDVHSGRAEETQYF,TGTGCCAGCAGTTTATCCGTTGACGTTCATAGCGGGAGGGCCGAGGAGACCCAGTACTTC,TRBD2,TRBJ2-5,-,TRBV28
CASSLAGGLDNEQFF,TGTGCCAGCAGCCTAGCGGGAGGGTTGGACAATGAGCAGTTCTTC,TRBD2,TRBJ2-1,-,TRBV5-8
CASSQEGTGHQPQHF,TGTGCCAGCAGCCAGGAGGGGACAGGGCATCAGCCCCAGCATTTT,TRBD1,TRBJ1-5,-,TRBV4-2
CASSEVGAVGYTF,TGTGCCAGCAGTGAAGTGGGGGCGGTAGGCTACACCTTC,-,TRBJ1-2,-,TRBV2
CASSLSGLAGGEQYF,TGCGCCAGCAGCTTATCCGGACTAGCGGGAGGCGAGCAGTACTTC,TRBD2,TRBJ2-7,few,TRBV5-1
CASSLARRNTEAFF,TGTGCCAGCAGCTTAGCAAGGAGAAATACTGAAGCTTTCTTT,-,TRBJ1-1,-,TRBV7-8
CASGPGFDTEAFF,TGTGCTAGTGGTCCCGGGTTTGACACTGAAGCTTTCTTT,-,TRBJ1-1,-,TRBV12-5
CATSRAGTDTDTQYF,TGTGCCACCAGCAGAGCGGGGACAGACACAGATACGCAGTATTTT,TRBD1,TRBJ2-3,once,TRBV15
CASSERWDRGLEEKLFF,TGTGCCAGCAGTGAGAGATGGGACAGGGGGCTAGAGGAAAAACTGTTTTTT,TRBD1,TRBJ1-4,-,TRBV27
CASRGLSTDTQYF,TGTGCCAGCCGGGGACTTAGCACAGATACGCAGTATTTT,-,TRBJ2-3,-,TRBV10-3
CASSLAGGPYEQYF,TGTGCCAGCAGCCTAGCGGGAGGGCCCTACGAGCAGTACTTC,TRBD2,TRBJ2-7,-,TRBV3-1/TRBV3-2
CASSVGGWGYTF,TGTGCCAGCAGCGTCGGGGGGTGGGGCTACACCTTC,-,TRBJ1-2,-,TRBV9
CASSFRNTGELFF,TGTGCCAGCAGTTTTAGGAACACCGGGGAGCTGTTTTTT,-,TRBJ2-2,-,TRBV6-5
CAWTRETGRNTEAFF,TGTGCCTGGACGCGAGAAACAGGGCGGAACACTGAAGCTTTCTTT,-,TRBJ1-1,-,TRBV30
CASSLDRVAGANYEQYF,TGTGCCAGCAGCTTAGATCGGGTGGCAGGGGCTAACTACGAGCAGTACTTC,-,TRBJ2-7,-,TRBV11-2
CASTIATPSQAFF,TGTGCCAGCACCATAGCAACCCCCTCTCAGGCTTTCTTT,-,TRBJ1-1,few,TRBV6-5
CASCPGQFSSYEQYF,TGTGCCAGCTGTCCGGGACAGTTTAGCTCCTACGAGCAGTACTTC,TRBD1,TRBJ2-7,-,TRBV6-5
CASSVVRGSSWKITEAFF,TGTGCCAGCAGCGTAGTACGAGGGTCCAGCTGGAAGATCACTGAAGCTTTCTTT,-,TRBJ1-1,-,TRBV9
CASKTSGTDTQYF,TGTGCCAGCAAGACTAGCGGCACAGATACGCAGTATTTT,TRBD2,TRBJ2-3,-,TRBV7-8
CASRLPGQGYTEAFF,TGTGCCAGCAGATTACCGGGACAGGGCTACACTGAAGCTTTCTTT,TRBD1,TRBJ1-1,-,TRBV2
CAWSSGTVAGNTIYF,TGTGCCTGGAGCTCCGGGACAGTAGCTGGAAACACCATATATTTT,TRBD1,TRBJ1-3,-,TRBV30
CASGVTSSEQYF,TGTGCCAGCGGGGTGACTAGCAGCGAGCAGTACTTC,TRBD2,TRBJ2-7,-,TRBV6-5
CASSSTGNGYTF,TGTGCCAGCAGCTCGACAGGCAATGGCTACACCTTC,-,TRBJ1-2,once,TRBV7-9
CSAGEGRNTEAFF,TGCAGCGCCGGGGAGGGAAGAAACACTGAAGCTTTCTTT,-,TRBJ1-1,many,TRBV29-1